This T cell receptor (beta chain) was documented in a study of graft-versus-host responses after intestinal transplantation. As for the study in general: Those transplanted obtained multivisceral, liver-intestinal, or isolated intestinal grafts. Whole-study findings and limits: Recipient-marrow GvH clones were detected, some having first appeared in ileum or blood.

Germline CDR1 reads MDHEN; CDR2 reads SYDVKM. This CDR3 region has 18 residues. Trimming shortened V by 3 bases and J by 3 bases, and 24 bases separated the two germline ends. The assay was immunoSEQ multiplex PCR, and TCRdb's table has in-frame clones only and misses some. The sample includes some 120,000 clones, about 92% seen only once; the top ten take 0.9% to 1.5%. On this clone: Its antigen is still unknown.

The sequenced sample was unstimulated CD8+ T cells sorted from spleen or lymph node cells, obtained before transplant. The chain joins TRBV28 to TRBJ2-7; D may be TRBD1 or TRBD2 (6 bases each). This clonotype was sampled from a human donor who was the organ donor for an intestinal transplant. In DNA, the CDR3 is TGTGCCAGCAGTTTCGTCAGGGGAATAGGCCCGGGGGACTACGAGCAGTACTTC. Translating it yields CASSFVRGIGPGDYEQYF.